The entry below gives a single T cell receptor (beta chain) sequence along with its context. Its target is unknown. Libraries were prepared by immunoSEQ multiplex PCR; TCRdb keeps only in-frame clonotypes and omits some of them. The table shows more than 110,000 clones, with roughly 90% occurring only once. The data derive from a study of T cell responses to AZD1222 COVID-19 vaccine. Study background: Second-dose intervals of approximately 4 or approximately 12 weeks were pooled.

General study findings and limits: The donor cohort was predominantly white British with a female majority, and clonal diversity may have been underestimated. Baseline seropositivity occurred in only 5 or 6 AZD1222 recipients.

Sequenced here: peripheral blood, sampled on day 0 of AZD1222 vaccination. The origin of this receptor is an adult in good health.

The CDR3 DNA reads as TGTGCCAGCAGCTTAGGGGGCCAAATAACCACTGAAGCTTTCTTT. It encodes CASSLGGQITTEAFF. V is TRBV7-8 and J is TRBJ1-1; maybe TRBD1 (5 bases). Germline CDR1 SGHVS, CDR2 FQNEAQ. CDR3 size: 15 residues. V was pared by 1 base and J by 4 bases, with 13 bases between.